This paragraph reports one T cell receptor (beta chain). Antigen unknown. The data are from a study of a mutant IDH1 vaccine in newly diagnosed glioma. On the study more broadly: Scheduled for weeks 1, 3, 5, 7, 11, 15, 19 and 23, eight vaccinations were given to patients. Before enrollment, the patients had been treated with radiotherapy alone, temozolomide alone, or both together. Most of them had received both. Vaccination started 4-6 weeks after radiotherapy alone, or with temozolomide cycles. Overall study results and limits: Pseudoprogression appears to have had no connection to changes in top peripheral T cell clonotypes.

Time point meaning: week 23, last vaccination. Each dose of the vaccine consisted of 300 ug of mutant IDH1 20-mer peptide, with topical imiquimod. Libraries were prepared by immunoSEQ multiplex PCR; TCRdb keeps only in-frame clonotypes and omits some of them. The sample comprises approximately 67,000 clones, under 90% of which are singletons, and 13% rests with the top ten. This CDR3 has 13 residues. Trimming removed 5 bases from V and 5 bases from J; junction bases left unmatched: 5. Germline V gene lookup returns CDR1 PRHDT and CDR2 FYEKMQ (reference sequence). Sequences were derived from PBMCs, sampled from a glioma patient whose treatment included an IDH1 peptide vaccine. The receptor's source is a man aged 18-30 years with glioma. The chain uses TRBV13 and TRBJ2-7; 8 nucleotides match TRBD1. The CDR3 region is CASSPTGGDEQYF. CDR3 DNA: TGTGCCAGCAGCCCAACAGGGGGAGACGAGCAGTACTTC.